This T cell receptor (beta chain) was recovered during a study of T cells in Graves' hyperthyroidism and ophthalmopathy. The study enrolled patients aged 18 to 65 with newly diagnosed hyperthyroidism of under 2 months' duration. PBMCs were collected from a 10 ml volume of fresh peripheral blood. Using RNA transcripts as the source, TCR beta CDR3 regions were amplified. A first-round RT-PCR of the TCR CDR3 used the HTBI primer set. TCRdb reprocessed the multiplex PCR reads with MiXCR, giving one entry per CDR3 protein. The sample contains some 270,000 distinct CDR3 sequences, 10% to 15% of which appear only once. Many counts were recorded for this clonotype. Its target is not known. The study, taken as a whole, reports: Peripheral blood also featured most of the thyroid clonotypes expanded above 0.001.

The source of this sequence is a young woman with Graves' hyperthyroidism that later progressed to Graves' ophthalmopathy. Sequencing was done on a sample of blood.

The DNA for the CDR3 is TGTGCCAGCAGTTTATCGTTGAGTAATCAGCCCCAGCATTTT. Its translation is CASSLSLSNQPQHF. The chain employs TRBV27 and TRBJ1-5, with D hard to call. This CDR3 contains 14 residues. The V gene lost 0 bases and the J gene lost 4 bases, with 7 bases spanning the gap. CDR1 and CDR2 (germline): MNHEY, SMNVEV (reference sequence).